These 28 T cell receptor beta chains were all obtained from the same sample, sequenced in a study of T cell repertoires in cytomegalovirus infection (dated by TCRdb to between 2018 and 2020). Reads for this sample came from an Illumina HiSeq 1500. TCRdb redid the processing of the public reads, applying fastp at Q25 and MiXCR, and retained in-frame beta chains. Duplicate CDR3 protein sequences are folded into a single record with the most common DNA and genes. Across this sample there are hundreds of thousands of distinct CDR3 sequences, with roughly a third seen only once. The ten largest account for about 17% of the sample. Their target antigens are unknown. The treatment or condition label for this specimen denotes: in vitro stimulation with specific CMV peptide epitopes to enrich CMV-specific T cells. This specimen consisted of cultured PBMCs, obtained from culture after CMV antigen stimulation. The receptors shown here come from a human donor in good health (CMV status not recorded). Some clones in this sample may be carry-over from other donors' samples.

V is TRBV18 and J is TRBJ2-6; D is undetermined. V was cut by 2 bases and J by 0 bases, with 11 bases left in between. The germline V gene encodes CDR1 KGHSH and CDR2 LQKENI. CDR3 length: 17 residues. In DNA, the CDR3 is TGTGCCAGCTCACCAACGCAGGTCGTCTCTGGGGCCAACGTCCTGACTTTC. Amino acids: CASSPTQVVSGANVLTF. The whole variable domain, filled in from reference TRBV18 and TRBJ2-6, reads NAGVMQNPRHLVRRRGQEARLRCSPMKGHSHVYWYRQLPEEGLKFMVYLQKENIIDESGMPKERFSAEFPKEGPSILRIQQVVRGDSAAYFCASSPTQVVSGANVLTFGAGSRLTVL.

This chain uses TRBV10-3 with TRBJ1-1; D unresolved. The CDR3 totals 16 residues. Trimming cost V 6 bases and J 3 bases, with 20 bases left between them. Germline V gene sequence: CDR1 ENHRY, CDR2 SYGVKD. Here the CDR3 reads CAISSPPEGADTEAFF. CDR3 bases: TGTGCCATCAGCTCCCCTCCGGAAGGCGCAGACACTGAAGCTTTCTTT.

J is TRBJ1-2 and V is TRBV20-1; D possibly corresponds to TRBD1 (6 bases). The ends were cut back, 5 bases at V and 3 bases at J, with 13 bases in the middle. Germline V gene lookup returns CDR1 DFQATT and CDR2 SNEGSKA (reference sequence). The CDR3 has 13 residues. CDR3 DNA: TGCAGTGCTCAGGGGTCTTCGGACTATGGCTACACCTTC. Translation gives CSAQGSSDYGYTF.

This clonotype occurred many times. V usage is TRBV18 and J usage is TRBJ2-3, with 9 bases lining up with TRBD2. Trimming removed 2 bases from V and 4 bases from J; junction bases left unmatched: 4. The CDR3 loop spans 15 amino acids. Per the germline V gene, CDR1 is KGHSH and CDR2 is LQKENI. The chain's CDR3 is CASSPIAGVADTQYF. For the CDR3, the DNA is TGTGCCAGCTCACCAATAGCGGGAGTGGCAGATACGCAGTATTTT. Combining the CDR3 with reference TRBV18 and TRBJ2-3 gives the whole variable domain NAGVMQNPRHLVRRRGQEARLRCSPMKGHSHVYWYRQLPEEGLKFMVYLQKENIIDESGMPKERFSAEFPKEGPSILRIQQVVRGDSAAYFCASSPIAGVADTQYFGPGTRLTVL.

The CDR3 reads CASRGGAILFF. The DNA for the CDR3 is TGTGCCAGCAGAGGGGGCGCTATTTTGTTCTTC. J is TRBJ2-1 and V is TRBV2; 7 bases align to TRBD1. V dropped 6 bases and J dropped 15; count of bases not matched to a gene: 8. The V gene's germline CDR1 is SNHLY and CDR2 FYNNEI. The CDR3 is made up of 11 amino acids.

The chain employs TRBV4-3 and TRBJ2-1; D unclear. The ends were cut back, 0 bases at V and 8 bases at J, with 11 bases in the middle. From germline, CDR1 is LGHNA and CDR2 YSLEER. The CDR3 runs 14 residues. This CDR3 is CASSQDLPLDEQFF. The CDR3 DNA sequence: TGCGCCAGCAGCCAAGATCTTCCCCTAGATGAGCAGTTCTTC.

V is TRBV20-1 and J is TRBJ2-1, with D possibly TRBD1 on 5 matching bases. With 1 base removed from V and 4 bases from J, the gap between germline ends came to 11 bases. The CDR3 runs to 14 residues. Looked up from germline, CDR1 is DFQATT and CDR2 is SNEGSKA (reference sequence). The CDR3 sequence: CSARGQGNYNEQFF. DNA for the CDR3: TGCAGTGCTAGAGGGCAGGGAAATTACAATGAGCAGTTCTTC.

This clonotype has more than one count but fewer than ten. This chain links TRBV6-6 with TRBJ1-3; 7 bases align to TRBD1. Germline CDR1 is MNHNY and CDR2 is SVGAGI (reference sequence). J was trimmed by 0 bases and V by 0 bases; bases with no gene match: 5. There are 17 residues in the CDR3. CDR3 protein: CASSYSPTGSSGNTIYF. DNA of the CDR3: TGTGCCAGCAGTTACTCGCCGACAGGGAGCTCTGGAAACACCATATATTTT.

The V gene is TRBV5-6, the J gene TRBJ2-7; D gene unclear. The CDR3 runs to 12 residues. Germline CDR1 is SGHDT and CDR2 is YYEEEE. V was clipped by 4 bases and J by 2 bases, with 7 bases between them. CDR3 sequence: CASSRRTYEQYV. The CDR3 DNA reads as TGTGCCAGCAGCCGACGAACCTACGAGCAGTACGTC.

This clonotype was counted many times. This sequence joins TRBV7-2 and TRBJ1-1; D ambiguous. Trimming removed 2 bases from V and 0 bases from J, with 16 bases in between. Germline CDR1 SGHTA, CDR2 FQGNSA. The CDR3 is made up of 17 amino acids. CDR3 sequence reads: CASSLLSGDLMNTEAFF. CDR3 nucleotides: TGTGCCAGCAGCTTATTGTCGGGAGACTTAATGAACACTGAAGCTTTCTTT.

This clonotype was picked up a small number of times. In DNA, the CDR3 is TGTGCCAGTAGTGTGGGGGTTGTCGAGACCCAGTACTTC. Protein product: CASSVGVVETQYF. The chain recombines TRBV19 with TRBJ2-5; perhaps D is TRBD1 or TRBD2 (5 bases each). The germline CDR1 and CDR2 sequences are LNHDA and SQIVND (reference sequence). The CDR3 extends over 13 amino acids. V shed 5 bases and J shed 5 bases, with 12 bases lying between them.

The rearrangement links TRBV5-1 to TRBJ1-4, with TRBD1 matching 7 bases. This CDR3 contains 18 residues. Unmatched junction bases numbered 9, after V lost 1 base and J lost 0 bases. CDR1 is SGHRS, CDR2 YFSETQ, per germline. The CDR3 protein is CASSLYQGQIPTNEKLFF. DNA of the CDR3: TGCGCCAGCAGCTTGTACCAGGGACAGATTCCAACTAATGAAAAACTGTTTTTT.

This clonotype has more than one count but fewer than ten. The chain uses TRBV7-3 and TRBJ2-3; D is possibly TRBD1 (5 bases). The CDR3 runs 12 residues. Germline V gene lookup returns CDR1 SGHTA and CDR2 FQGTGA. V shed 3 bases and J shed 9 bases, with 10 bases lying between them. The DNA for the CDR3 is TGTGCCAGCAGCTTGGGGTCAGGGACGCAGTATTTT. Its translation: CASSLGSGTQYF.

This clonotype was counted a few times. The chain couples TRBV7-8 to TRBJ2-5; TRBD2 matches at 9 bases. The V and J ends lost 1 base and 5 bases, in that order; junction bases with no gene match: 5. The CDR3 is 15 amino acids. Germline lookup yields CDR1 SGHVS and CDR2 FQNEAQ. This chain's CDR3 is CASSLVAGGPETQYF. CDR3 sequence (DNA): TGTGCCAGCAGCTTAGTGGCGGGGGGGCCCGAGACCCAGTACTTC.

There are a few counts of this clonotype. This rearrangement joins TRBV28 to TRBJ1-4; D perhaps matches TRBD1 (6 bases). V was shortened by 3 bases and J by 7 bases, with 15 bases between the two germline ends. Germline V CDR1 and CDR2: MDHEN, SYDVKM. The CDR3 sequence is 15 residues long. The chain's CDR3 is CASSLSRGGGEKLFF. The CDR3 DNA is TGTGCCAGCAGTTTGTCCAGGGGCGGGGGTGAAAAACTGTTTTTT.

This clonotype occurred once. The chain has TRBV5-1 and TRBJ1-3; D remains unclear. V was pared by 7 bases and J by 0 bases, with 11 bases between. The CDR3 has 14 amino acids. Per germline, CDR1 SGHRS and CDR2 YFSETQ. CDR3 coding DNA: TGCGCCAGCTCCACGGACCTCTCTGGAAACACCATATATTTT. It yields the protein CASSTDLSGNTIYF.

V and J are TRBV12-3 or TRBV12-4 and TRBJ1-5, with a weak D call TRBD1 (5 bases). The CDR3 contains 13 residues. The V gene lost 6 bases and the J gene lost 11 bases, with 17 bases spanning the gap. The CDR3 DNA reads TGTGCCAGCAGCACTAGGGGACGGATAGCCCAGCATTTT. Its protein is CASSTRGRIAQHF.

The chain couples TRBV27 to TRBJ1-5; D perhaps matches TRBD1 (5 bases). Per germline, CDR1 MNHEY and CDR2 SMNVEV (reference sequence). Trimming shortened V by 6 bases and J by 1 base, and 16 bases separated the two germline ends. The CDR3 totals 16 residues. CDR3 amino acids: CASSPLVWGSNQPQHF. The CDR3, as DNA: TGTGCCAGCAGCCCCCTCGTTTGGGGGAGCAATCAGCCCCAGCATTTT.

CDR3: CSARDVVGGGNTEAFF. Here the CDR3 DNA reads TGCAGTGCTAGAGATGTTGTCGGGGGAGGGAACACTGAAGCTTTCTTT. V usage is TRBV20-1 and J usage is TRBJ1-1, with a tentative D call TRBD1 (5 bases). Germline CDR1 is DFQATT and CDR2 is SNEGSKA (reference sequence). This CDR3 is 16 amino acids long. V lost 0 bases, J lost 1 base, and 15 bases lay in between.

In its sample, this clonotype was seen a few times. The chain carries TRBV6-5 and TRBJ2-7, with D perhaps being TRBD1 or TRBD2 (5 bases each). V dropped 6 bases and J dropped 0 bases, with 21 bases sitting between them. Germline V gives CDR1 MNHEY, CDR2 SVGAGI. CDR3 length: 17 amino acids. The CDR3 region is CASSLRRPGRDSYEQYF. CDR3 DNA: TGTGCCAGCAGCCTACGTAGACCGGGACGGGACTCCTACGAGCAGTACTTC.

In this sample, this clonotype turned up many times. This rearrangement joins TRBV7-2 to TRBJ1-3; no definite D call. This CDR3 spans 15 amino acids. Trimming removed 2 bases at V and 4 bases at J, with 12 bases between. In germline, CDR1 is SGHTA, CDR2 FQGNSA. In DNA, the CDR3 is TGTGCCAGCAGCTTAAATCAGCCGGGGGGAAACACCATATATTTT. The encoded protein is CASSLNQPGGNTIYF.

This clonotype was counted only a few times. The rearrangement joins TRBV19 to TRBJ1-1; no clear D. The CDR3 has 13 residues. The germline gives CDR1 LNHDA, CDR2 SQIVND (reference sequence). Trimming left V 6 bases short and J 1 base short, with 9 bases between. CDR3 loop: CASSATANTEAFF. In DNA, the CDR3 is TGTGCCAGTAGCGCGACGGCGAACACTGAAGCTTTCTTT.

The J gene is TRBJ2-3, the V gene TRBV7-2; TRBD1 agrees at 8 bases. CDR1 and CDR2 from the germline V gene are SGHTA and FQGNSA. The CDR3 is made up of 15 amino acids. J gave up 0 bases and V 3 bases, and 2 bases lay outside the gene matches. The CDR3 sequence: CASSFRTGSTDTQYF. CDR3 nucleotides: TGTGCCAGCAGCTTTAGGACAGGGAGCACAGATACGCAGTATTTT.

This clonotype showed up just a few times. The DNA of the CDR3 is TGCGCCAGCAGCCGGAAAGGAGCGCTGGAAAGCACAGATACGCAGTATTTT. Protein product: CASSRKGALESTDTQYF. The rearrangement joins TRBV4-3 to TRBJ2-3; D remains unclear. The CDR3 loop spans 17 amino acids. Germline V lookup: CDR1 LGHNA, CDR2 YSLEER. Trimming pared 4 bases from V and 0 bases from J, leaving 17 bases between.

The gene calls are TRBV19 and TRBJ1-2; perhaps TRBD1 as D (6 bases). The CDR3 runs to 15 residues. Germline V gene data show CDR1 as LNHDA and CDR2 as SQIVND (reference sequence). V was shortened by 7 bases and J by 8 bases, with 23 bases between the two germline ends. Written as DNA, the CDR3 is TGTGCCAGTACCGCCCTCGTTACAGGGCTGAACGGCTACACCTTC. It codes for CASTALVTGLNGYTF. The whole variable domain, remainder taken from reference TRBV19 and TRBJ1-2, is DGGITQSPKYLFRKEGQNVTLSCEQNLNHDAMYWYRQDPGQGLRLIYYSQIVNDFQKGDIAEGYSVSREKKESFPLTVTSAQKNPTAFYLCASTALVTGLNGYTFGSGTRLTVV.

The chain couples TRBV12-3 or TRBV12-4 to TRBJ2-1, with no clear D. There are 12 residues in the CDR3. Trimming took 6 bases from V and 6 from J, leaving 9 bases between them. CDR3 amino acids: CASRKTGNEQFF. CDR3 DNA sequence: TGTGCCAGCAGGAAGACTGGCAATGAGCAGTTCTTC.

This clonotype was seen only a few times. The chain joins TRBV6-5 to TRBJ2-5, with D hard to call. Between the trimmed V and J ends, which lost 2 bases and 0 bases, there was a span of 7 bases. Germline V CDR1 and CDR2: MNHEY, SVGAGI. The CDR3 extends over 14 amino acids. CDR3 in amino acids: CASSYNRYQETQYF. Here the CDR3 DNA reads TGTGCCAGCAGTTACAACCGTTACCAAGAGACCCAGTACTTC.

This clonotype occurred a few times. This chain connects TRBV12-3 or TRBV12-4 to TRBJ1-5; TRBD1 aligns across 7 bases. The CDR3 has 14 amino acids. V lost 5 bases and J lost 5; bases outside the gene matches: 6. The DNA of the CDR3 is TGTGCCAGCAGTGAACAGACAGGGTATCAGCCCCAGCATTTT. As protein: CASSEQTGYQPQHF.